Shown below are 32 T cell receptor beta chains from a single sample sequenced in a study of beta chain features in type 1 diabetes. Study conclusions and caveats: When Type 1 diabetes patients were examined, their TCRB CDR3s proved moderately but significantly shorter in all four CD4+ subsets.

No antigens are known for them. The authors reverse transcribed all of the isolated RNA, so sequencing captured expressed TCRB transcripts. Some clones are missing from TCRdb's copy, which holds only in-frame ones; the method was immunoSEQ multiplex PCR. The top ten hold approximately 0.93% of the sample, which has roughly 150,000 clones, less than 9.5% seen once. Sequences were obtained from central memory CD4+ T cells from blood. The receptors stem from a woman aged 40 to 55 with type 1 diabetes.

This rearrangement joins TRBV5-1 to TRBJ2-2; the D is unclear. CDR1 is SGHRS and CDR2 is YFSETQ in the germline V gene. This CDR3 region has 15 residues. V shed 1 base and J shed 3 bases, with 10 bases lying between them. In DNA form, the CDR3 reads TGCGCCAGCAGCTTGCAATCAGGATACACCGGGGAGCTGTTTTTT. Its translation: CASSLQSGYTGELFF.

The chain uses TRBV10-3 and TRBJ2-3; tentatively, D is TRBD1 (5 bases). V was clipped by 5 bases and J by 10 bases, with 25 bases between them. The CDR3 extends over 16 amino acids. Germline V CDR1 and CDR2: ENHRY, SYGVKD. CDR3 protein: CAISLTTEPREVPQYF. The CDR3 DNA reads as TGTGCCATCAGTCTTACGACAGAGCCCCGTGAGGTCCCGCAGTATTTT.

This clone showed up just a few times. The CDR3: CASSGPGGNQPQHF. CDR3 nucleotides: TGTGCCAGCAGCGGCCCAGGGGGCAATCAGCCCCAGCATTTT. This chain connects TRBV9 to TRBJ1-5; the D gene is possibly TRBD1 (6 bases). This CDR3 has 14 residues. Trimming left V 3 bases short and J 2 bases short, with 9 bases between. Germline CDR1 is SGDLS and CDR2 is YYNGEE.

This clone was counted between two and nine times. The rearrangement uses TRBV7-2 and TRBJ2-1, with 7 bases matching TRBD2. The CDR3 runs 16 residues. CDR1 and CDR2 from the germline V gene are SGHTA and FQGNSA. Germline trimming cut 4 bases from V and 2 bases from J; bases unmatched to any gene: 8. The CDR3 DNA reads TGTGCCAGCAGCTCTCCGAGGACTAGACCCTACAATGAGCAGTTCTTC. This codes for CASSSPRTRPYNEQFF.

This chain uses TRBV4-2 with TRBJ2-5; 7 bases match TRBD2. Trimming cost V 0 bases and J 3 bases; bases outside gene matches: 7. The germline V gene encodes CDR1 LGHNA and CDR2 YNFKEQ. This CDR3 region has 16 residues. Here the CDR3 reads CASSQDRVGGKETQYF. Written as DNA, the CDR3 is TGTGCCAGCAGCCAAGATCGGGTGGGGGGGAAAGAGACCCAGTACTTC.

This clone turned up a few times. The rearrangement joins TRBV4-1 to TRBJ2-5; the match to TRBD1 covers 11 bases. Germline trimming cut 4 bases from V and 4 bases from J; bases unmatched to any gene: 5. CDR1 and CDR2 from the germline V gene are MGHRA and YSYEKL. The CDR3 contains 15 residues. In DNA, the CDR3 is TGCGCCAGCAGCCTGGGGACAGGGGGTTCAGAGACCCAGTACTTC. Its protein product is CASSLGTGGSETQYF.

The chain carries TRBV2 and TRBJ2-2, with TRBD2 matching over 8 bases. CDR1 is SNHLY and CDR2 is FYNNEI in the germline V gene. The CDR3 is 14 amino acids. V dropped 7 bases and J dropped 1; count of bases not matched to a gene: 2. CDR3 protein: CASTGGRNTGELFF. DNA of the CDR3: TGTGCCAGCACGGGGGGGCGGAACACCGGGGAGCTGTTTTTT.

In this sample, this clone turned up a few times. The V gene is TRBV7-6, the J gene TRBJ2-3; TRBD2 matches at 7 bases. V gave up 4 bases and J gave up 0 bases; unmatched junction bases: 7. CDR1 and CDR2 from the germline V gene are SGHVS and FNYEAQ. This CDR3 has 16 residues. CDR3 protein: CASSWDYQTSTDTQYF. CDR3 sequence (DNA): TGTGCCAGCAGCTGGGACTACCAGACTAGCACAGATACGCAGTATTTT.

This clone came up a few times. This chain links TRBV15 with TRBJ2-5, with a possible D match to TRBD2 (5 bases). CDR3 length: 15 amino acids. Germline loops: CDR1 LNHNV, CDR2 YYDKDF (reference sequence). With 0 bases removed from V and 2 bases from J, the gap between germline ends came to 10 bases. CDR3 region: CATSRDRGAQETQYF. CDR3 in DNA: TGTGCCACCAGCAGAGATCGGGGAGCTCAAGAGACCCAGTACTTC.

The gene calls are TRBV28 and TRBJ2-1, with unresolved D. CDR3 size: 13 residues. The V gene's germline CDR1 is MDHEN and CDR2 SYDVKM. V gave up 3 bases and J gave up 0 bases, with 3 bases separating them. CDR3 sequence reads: CASSFHSYNEQFF. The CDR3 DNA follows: TGTGCCAGCAGTTTTCACTCCTACAATGAGCAGTTCTTC.

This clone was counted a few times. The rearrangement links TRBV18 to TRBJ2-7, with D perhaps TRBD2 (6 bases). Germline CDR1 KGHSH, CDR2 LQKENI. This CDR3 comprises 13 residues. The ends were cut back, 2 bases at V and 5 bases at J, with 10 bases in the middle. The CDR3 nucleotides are TGTGCCAGCTCACCAAGGCGGAGGGACGAGCAGTACTTC. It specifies CASSPRRRDEQYF.

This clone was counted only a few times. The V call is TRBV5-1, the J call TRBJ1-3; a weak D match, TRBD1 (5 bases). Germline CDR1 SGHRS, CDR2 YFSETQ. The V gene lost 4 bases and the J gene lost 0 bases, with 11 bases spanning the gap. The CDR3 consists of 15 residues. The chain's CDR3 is CASSAGPISGNTIYF. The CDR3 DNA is TGCGCCAGCAGCGCGGGACCGATCTCTGGAAACACCATATATTTT.

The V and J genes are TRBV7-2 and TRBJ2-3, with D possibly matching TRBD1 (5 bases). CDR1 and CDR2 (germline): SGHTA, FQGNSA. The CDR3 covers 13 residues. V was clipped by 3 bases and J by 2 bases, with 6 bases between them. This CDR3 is CASSLDTTDTQYF. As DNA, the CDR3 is TGTGCCAGCAGCTTGGACACCACAGATACGCAGTATTTT.

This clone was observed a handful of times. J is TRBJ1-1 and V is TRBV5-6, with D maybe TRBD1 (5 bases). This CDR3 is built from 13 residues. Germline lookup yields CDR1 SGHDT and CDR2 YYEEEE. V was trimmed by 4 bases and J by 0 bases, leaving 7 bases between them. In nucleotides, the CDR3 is TGTGCCAGCAGCCGACAGATGAACACTGAAGCTTTCTTT. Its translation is CASSRQMNTEAFF.

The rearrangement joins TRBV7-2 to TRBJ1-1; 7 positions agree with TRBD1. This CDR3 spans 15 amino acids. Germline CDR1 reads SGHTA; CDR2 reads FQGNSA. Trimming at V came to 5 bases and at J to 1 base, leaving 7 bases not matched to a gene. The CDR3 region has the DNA TGTGCCAGCAGCAAACAGGGGACGGGGAACACTGAAGCTTTCTTT. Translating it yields CASSKQGTGNTEAFF.

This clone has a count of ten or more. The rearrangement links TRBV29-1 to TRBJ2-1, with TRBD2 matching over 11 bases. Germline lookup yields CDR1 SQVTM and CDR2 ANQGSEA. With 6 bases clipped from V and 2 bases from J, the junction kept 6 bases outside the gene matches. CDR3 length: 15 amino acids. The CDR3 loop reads CSVPRLAGPYNEQFF. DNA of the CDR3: TGCAGCGTCCCTAGACTAGCGGGGCCCTACAATGAGCAGTTCTTC.

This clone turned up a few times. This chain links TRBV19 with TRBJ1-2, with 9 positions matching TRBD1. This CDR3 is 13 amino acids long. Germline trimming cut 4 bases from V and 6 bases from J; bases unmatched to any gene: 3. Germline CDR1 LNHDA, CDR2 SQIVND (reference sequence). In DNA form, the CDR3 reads TGTGCCAGTAGTAAACAGGGGGCCAATGGCTACACCTTC. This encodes CASSKQGANGYTF. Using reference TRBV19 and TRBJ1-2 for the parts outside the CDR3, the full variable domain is DGGITQSPKYLFRKEGQNVTLSCEQNLNHDAMYWYRQDPGQGLRLIYYSQIVNDFQKGDIAEGYSVSREKKESFPLTVTSAQKNPTAFYLCASSKQGANGYTFGSGTRLTVV.

This CDR3 is CASSRGTTGELFF. The CDR3 nucleotides are TGTGCCAGCAGCCGCGGGACCACCGGGGAGCTGTTTTTT. This chain links TRBV7-2 with TRBJ2-2, with TRBD2 as a possible D gene (6 bases). V was trimmed by 5 bases and J by 4 bases, leaving 8 bases between them. The CDR3 is made up of 13 amino acids. Per the germline V gene, CDR1 is SGHTA and CDR2 is FQGNSA. Based on the CDR3 plus reference TRBV7-2 and TRBJ2-2, the full variable domain is GAGVSQSPSNKVTEKGKDVELRCDPISGHTALYWYRQSLGQGLEFLIYFQGNSAPDKSGLPSDRFSAERTGGSVSTLTIQRTQQEDSAVYLCASSRGTTGELFFGEGSRLTVL.

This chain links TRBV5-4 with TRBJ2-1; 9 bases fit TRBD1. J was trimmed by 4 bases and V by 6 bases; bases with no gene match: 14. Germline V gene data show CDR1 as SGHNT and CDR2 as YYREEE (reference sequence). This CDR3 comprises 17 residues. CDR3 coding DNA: TGTGCCAGCACCAAAAACGGTCGGGGACAGGGATACAATGAGCAGTTCTTC. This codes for CASTKNGRGQGYNEQFF.

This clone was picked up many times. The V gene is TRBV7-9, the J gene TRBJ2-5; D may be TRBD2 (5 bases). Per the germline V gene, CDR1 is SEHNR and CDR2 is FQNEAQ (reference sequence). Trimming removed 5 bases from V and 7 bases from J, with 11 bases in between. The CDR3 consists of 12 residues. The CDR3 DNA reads TGTGCCAGCAGCGGGAGTGGAGGGACCCAGTACTTC. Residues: CASSGSGGTQYF.

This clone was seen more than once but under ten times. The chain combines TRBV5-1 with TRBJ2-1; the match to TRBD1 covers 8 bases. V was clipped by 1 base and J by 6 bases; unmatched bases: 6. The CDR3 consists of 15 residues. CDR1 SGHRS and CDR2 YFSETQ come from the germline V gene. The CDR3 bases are TGCGCCAGCAGCTTGCCGGGACAGGACTTCAATGAGCAGTTCTTC. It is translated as CASSLPGQDFNEQFF. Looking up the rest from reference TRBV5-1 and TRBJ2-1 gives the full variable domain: KAGVTQTPRYLIKTRGQQVTLSCSPISGHRSVSWYQQTPGQGLQFLFEYFSETQRNKGNFPGRFSGRQFSNSRSEMNVSTLELGDSALYLCASSLPGQDFNEQFFGPGTRLTVL.

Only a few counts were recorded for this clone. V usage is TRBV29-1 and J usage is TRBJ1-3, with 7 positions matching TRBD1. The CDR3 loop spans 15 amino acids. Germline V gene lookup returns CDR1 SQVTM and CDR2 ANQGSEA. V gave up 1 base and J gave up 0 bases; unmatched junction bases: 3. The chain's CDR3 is CSVEGDSVSGNTIYF. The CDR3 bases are TGCAGCGTTGAAGGGGACAGTGTCTCTGGAAACACCATATATTTT.

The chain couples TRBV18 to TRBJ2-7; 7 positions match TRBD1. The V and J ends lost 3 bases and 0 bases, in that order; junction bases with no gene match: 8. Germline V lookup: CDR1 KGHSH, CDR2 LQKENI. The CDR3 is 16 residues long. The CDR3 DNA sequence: TGTGCCAGCTCACCTCTTCCCGGGACAGCCTCCTACGAGCAGTACTTC. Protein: CASSPLPGTASYEQYF.

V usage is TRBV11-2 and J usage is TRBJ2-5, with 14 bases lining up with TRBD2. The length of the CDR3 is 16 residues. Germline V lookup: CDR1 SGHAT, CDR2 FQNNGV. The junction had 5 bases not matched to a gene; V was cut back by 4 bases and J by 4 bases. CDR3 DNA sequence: TGTGCCAGCAGCTACGGACTAGCGGGAGGTACAGAGACCCAGTACTTC. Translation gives CASSYGLAGGTETQYF.

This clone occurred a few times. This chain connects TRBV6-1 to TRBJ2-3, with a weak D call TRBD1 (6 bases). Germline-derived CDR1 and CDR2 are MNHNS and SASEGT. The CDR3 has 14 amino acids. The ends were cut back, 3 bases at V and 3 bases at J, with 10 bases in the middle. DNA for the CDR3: TGTGCCAGCAGTGAGGACAGCAAAACAGATACGCAGTATTTT. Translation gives CASSEDSKTDTQYF.

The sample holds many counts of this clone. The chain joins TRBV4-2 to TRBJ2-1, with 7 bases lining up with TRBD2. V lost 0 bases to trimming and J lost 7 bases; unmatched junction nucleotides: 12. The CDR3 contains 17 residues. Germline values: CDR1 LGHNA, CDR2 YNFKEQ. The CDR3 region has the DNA TGTGCCAGCAGCCAAGACCCCGGGGGGAGTGGTGGAAATGAGCAGTTCTTC. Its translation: CASSQDPGGSGGNEQFF.

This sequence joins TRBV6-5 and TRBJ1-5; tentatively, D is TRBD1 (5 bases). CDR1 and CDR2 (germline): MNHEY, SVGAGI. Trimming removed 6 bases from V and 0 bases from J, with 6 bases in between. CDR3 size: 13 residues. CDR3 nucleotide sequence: TGTGCCAGCAGCAGGGTTAGCAATCAGCCCCAGCATTTT. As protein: CASSRVSNQPQHF.

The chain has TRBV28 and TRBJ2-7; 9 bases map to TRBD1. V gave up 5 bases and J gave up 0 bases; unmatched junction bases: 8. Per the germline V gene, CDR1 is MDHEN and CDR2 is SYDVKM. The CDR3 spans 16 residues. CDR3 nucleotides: TGTGCCAGCAGTCGCATATACAGGGGGCTCTCCTACGAGCAGTACTTC. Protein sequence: CASSRIYRGLSYEQYF. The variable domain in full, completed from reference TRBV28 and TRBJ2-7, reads DVKVTQSSRYLVKRTGEKVFLECVQDMDHENMFWYRQDPGLGLRLIYFSYDVKMKEKGDIPEGYSVSREKKERFSLILESASTNQTSMYLCASSRIYRGLSYEQYFGPGTRLTVT.

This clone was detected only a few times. The DNA of the CDR3 is TGCAGCGTTGGCGGGGCAGCCTACGAGCAGTACTTC. It translates to CSVGGAAYEQYF. The V and J genes are TRBV29-1 and TRBJ2-7, with D tentatively TRBD2 (6 bases). The CDR3 is 12 residues long. V lost 4 bases and J lost 2, with 9 bases in between. Germline CDR1 reads SQVTM; CDR2 reads ANQGSEA.

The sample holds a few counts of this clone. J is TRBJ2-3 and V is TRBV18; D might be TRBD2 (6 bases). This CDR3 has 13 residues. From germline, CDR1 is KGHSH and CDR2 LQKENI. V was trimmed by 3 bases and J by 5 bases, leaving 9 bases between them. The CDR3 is CASSPASEDTQYF. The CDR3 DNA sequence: TGTGCCAGCTCACCGGCTAGCGAAGATACGCAGTATTTT.

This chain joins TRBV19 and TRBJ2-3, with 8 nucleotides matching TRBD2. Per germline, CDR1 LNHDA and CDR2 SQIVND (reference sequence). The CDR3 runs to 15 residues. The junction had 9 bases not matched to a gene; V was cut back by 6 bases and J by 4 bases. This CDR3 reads CASSPGRVGADTQYF. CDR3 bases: TGTGCCAGTAGCCCCGGGAGGGTCGGTGCAGATACGCAGTATTTT.

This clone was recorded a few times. DNA for the CDR3: TGTGCCAGCAGCGAGAGGGGAGGGGGGGTTAATGAGCAGTTCTTC. Translating gives CASSERGGGVNEQFF. The genes are TRBV9 and TRBJ2-1; D perhaps matches TRBD2 (7 bases). The germline V gene encodes CDR1 SGDLS and CDR2 YYNGEE. V was clipped by 3 bases and J by 7 bases, with 17 bases between them. The CDR3 is 15 residues long.